The source of this TCR beta chain is a study of blood T cell repertoires in COVID-19. The CDR3 runs 15 residues. Losses at the gene ends were 11 bases for V and 7 bases for J; bases not matched to a gene: 9. Germline loops: CDR1 LNHDA, CDR2 SQIVND (reference sequence). In regard to this clone: This same CDR3 is encoded by further DNA sequences in the sample.

Original processing notes: Reference gene primer amplification gave estimated nucleated cell counts. TCRdb's copy holds only in-frame clones and misses some; the assay was immunoSEQ multiplex PCR. V, J and clone size derive from that table, while D and trimming were established from the DNA sequence. The sample consists of approximately 100,000 clones, about 88% of them appearing once. The chain employs TRBV19 and TRBJ2-2; 14 nucleotides match TRBD2. Input material: peripheral blood. The clonotype comes from a woman in her sixties with acute or convalescent COVID-19. In DNA, the CDR3 is TGTGCCTGCCGGGGGACTAGCGGGGGTGGCGGGGAGCTGTTTTTT. This codes for CACRGTSGGGGELFF.